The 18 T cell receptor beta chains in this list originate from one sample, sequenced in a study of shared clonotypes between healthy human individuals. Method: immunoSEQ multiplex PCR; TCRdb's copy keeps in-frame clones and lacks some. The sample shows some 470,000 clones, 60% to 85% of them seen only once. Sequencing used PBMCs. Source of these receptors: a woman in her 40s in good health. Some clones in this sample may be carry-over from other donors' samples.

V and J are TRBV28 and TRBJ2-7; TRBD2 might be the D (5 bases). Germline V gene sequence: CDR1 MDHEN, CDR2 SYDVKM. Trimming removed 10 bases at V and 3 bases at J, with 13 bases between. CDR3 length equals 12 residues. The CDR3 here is CATRDPGYEQYF. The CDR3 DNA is TGTGCCACCCGGGATCCAGGCTACGAGCAGTACTTC.

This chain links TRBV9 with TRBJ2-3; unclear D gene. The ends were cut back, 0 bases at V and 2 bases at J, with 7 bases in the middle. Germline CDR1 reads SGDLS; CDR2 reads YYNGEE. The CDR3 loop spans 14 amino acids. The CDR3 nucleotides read TGTGCCAGCAGCGTAGGGCGAGACACAGATACGCAGTATTTT. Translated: CASSVGRDTDTQYF.

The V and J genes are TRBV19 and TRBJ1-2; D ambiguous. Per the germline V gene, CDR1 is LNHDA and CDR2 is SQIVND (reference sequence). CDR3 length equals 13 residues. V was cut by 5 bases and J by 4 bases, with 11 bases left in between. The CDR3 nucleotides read TGTGCCAGTAGTGTAACAAGGCTCTATGGCTACACCTTC. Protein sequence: CASSVTRLYGYTF.

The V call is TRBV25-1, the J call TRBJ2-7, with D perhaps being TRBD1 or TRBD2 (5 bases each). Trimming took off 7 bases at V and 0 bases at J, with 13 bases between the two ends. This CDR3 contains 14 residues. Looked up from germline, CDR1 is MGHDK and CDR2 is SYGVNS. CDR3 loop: CASMGWGSSYEQYF. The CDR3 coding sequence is TGTGCCAGCATGGGATGGGGGAGCTCCTACGAGCAGTACTTC.

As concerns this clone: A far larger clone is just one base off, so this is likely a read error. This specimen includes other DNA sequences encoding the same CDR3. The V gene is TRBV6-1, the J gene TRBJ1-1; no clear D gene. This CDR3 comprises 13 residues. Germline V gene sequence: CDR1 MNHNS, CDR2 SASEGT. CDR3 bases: TGTGCCAGCAGTCGAACAGAGAACACTGAAGCCTTCTTT. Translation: CASSRTENTEAFF.

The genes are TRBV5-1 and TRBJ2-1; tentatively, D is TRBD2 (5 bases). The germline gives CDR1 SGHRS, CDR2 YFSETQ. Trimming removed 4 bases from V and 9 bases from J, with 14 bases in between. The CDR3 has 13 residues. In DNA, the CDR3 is TGCGCCAGCAGCCTAGAGGGATGGGGTGAGCAGTTCTTC. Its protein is CASSLEGWGEQFF.

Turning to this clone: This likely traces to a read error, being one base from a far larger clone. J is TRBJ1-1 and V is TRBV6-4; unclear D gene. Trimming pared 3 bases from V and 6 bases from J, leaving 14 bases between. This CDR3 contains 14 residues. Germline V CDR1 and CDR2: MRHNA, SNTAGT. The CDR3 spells CASSEAIGSPEAFF. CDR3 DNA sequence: TGTGCCAGCAGTGAGGCAATAGGTTCCCCTGAAGCTTTCTTT.

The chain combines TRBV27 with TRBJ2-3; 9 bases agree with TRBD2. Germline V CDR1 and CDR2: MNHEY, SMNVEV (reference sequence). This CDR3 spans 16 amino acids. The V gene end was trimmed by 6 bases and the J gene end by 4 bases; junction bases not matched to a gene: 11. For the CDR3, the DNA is TGTGCCAGCAGCCCAAAACGGACTAGCGATGCAGATACGCAGTATTTT. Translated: CASSPKRTSDADTQYF.

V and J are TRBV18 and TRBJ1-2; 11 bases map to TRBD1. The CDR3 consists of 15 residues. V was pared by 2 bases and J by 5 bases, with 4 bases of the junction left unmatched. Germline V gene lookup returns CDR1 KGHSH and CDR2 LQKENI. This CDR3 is CASSPGGQGEYGYTF. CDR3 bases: TGTGCCAGCTCACCAGGGGGACAGGGGGAATATGGCTACACCTTC.

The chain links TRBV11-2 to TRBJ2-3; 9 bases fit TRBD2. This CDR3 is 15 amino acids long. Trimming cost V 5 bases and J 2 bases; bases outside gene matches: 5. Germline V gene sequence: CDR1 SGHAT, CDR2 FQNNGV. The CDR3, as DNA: TGTGCCAGCAGCATCTCTAGCGGGATCACAGATACGCAGTATTTT. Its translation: CASSISSGITDTQYF.

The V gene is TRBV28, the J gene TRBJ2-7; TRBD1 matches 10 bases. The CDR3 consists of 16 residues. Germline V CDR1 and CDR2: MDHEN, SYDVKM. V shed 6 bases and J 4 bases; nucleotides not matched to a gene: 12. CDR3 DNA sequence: TGTGCCAGCAGAAGATCCGGGACAGGGGTCTTATACGAGCAGTACTTC. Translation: CASRRSGTGVLYEQYF. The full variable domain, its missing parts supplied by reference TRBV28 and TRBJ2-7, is DVKVTQSSRYLVKRTGEKVFLECVQDMDHENMFWYRQDPGLGLRLIYFSYDVKMKEKGDIPEGYSVSREKKERFSLILESASTNQTSMYLCASRRSGTGVLYEQYFGPGTRLTVT.

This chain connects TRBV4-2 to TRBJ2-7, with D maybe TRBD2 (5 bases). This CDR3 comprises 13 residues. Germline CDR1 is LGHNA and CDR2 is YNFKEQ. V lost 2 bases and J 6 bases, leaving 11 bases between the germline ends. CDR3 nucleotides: TGTGCCAGCAGCCAACTACTAGAAACCGAGCAGTACTTC. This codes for CASSQLLETEQYF.

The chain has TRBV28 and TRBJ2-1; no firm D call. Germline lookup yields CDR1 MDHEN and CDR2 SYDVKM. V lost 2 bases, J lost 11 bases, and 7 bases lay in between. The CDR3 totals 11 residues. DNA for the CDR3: TGTGCCAGCAGTTTAGCTTCCCAGCAGTTCTTC. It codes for CASSLASQQFF.

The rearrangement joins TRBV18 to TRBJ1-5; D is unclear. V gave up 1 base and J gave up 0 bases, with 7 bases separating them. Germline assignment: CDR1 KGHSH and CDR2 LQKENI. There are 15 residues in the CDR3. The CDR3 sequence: CASSPRRDSNQPQHF. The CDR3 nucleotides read TGTGCCAGCTCACCACGAAGGGATAGCAATCAGCCCCAGCATTTT.

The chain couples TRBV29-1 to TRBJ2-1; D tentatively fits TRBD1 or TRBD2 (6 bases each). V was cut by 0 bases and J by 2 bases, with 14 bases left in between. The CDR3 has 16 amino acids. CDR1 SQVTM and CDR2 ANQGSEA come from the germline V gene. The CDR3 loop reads CSVEDRRGETYNEQFF. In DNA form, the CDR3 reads TGCAGCGTTGAAGATCGTAGGGGGGAGACCTACAATGAGCAGTTCTTC.

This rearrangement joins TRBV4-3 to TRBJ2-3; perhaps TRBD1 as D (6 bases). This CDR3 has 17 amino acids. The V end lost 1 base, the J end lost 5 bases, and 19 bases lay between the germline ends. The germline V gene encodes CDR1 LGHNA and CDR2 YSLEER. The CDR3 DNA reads TGCGCCAGCAGCCAAGTGTCCTTTACAGGGAGAAGAGATACGCAGTATTTT. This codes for CASSQVSFTGRRDTQYF.

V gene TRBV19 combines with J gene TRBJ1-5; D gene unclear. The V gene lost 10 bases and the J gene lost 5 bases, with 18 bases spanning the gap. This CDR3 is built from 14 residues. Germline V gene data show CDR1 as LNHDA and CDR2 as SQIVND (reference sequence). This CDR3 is CATTGGVNDQPQHF. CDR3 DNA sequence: TGTGCCACCACGGGAGGCGTGAACGATCAGCCCCAGCATTTT.

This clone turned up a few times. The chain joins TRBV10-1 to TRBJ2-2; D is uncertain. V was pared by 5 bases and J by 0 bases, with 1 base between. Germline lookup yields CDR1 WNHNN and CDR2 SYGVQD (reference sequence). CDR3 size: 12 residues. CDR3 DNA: TGCGCCAGCAGTACGAACACCGGGGAGCTGTTTTTT. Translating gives CASSTNTGELFF.